The following is a TCR beta chain sequence with its context. Antigen unknown. Treatment noted: roughly nine-day PBMC culture with coronavirus spike peptide pools or control peptides (ViraFEST assay). With the Oncomine TCR Beta short-read assay, DNA from cultured CD4+ T cells was sequenced. TCRdb called the PCR reads again in MiXCR, with one record for every CDR3 protein. This sample has approximately 17,000 distinct CDR3 sequences, with 50% to 60% found just once. Germline V lookup: CDR1 MGHDK, CDR2 SYGVNS. The germline V and J ends were trimmed by 4 bases and 10 bases, with 8 bases remaining between them. The length of the CDR3 is 12 residues. The source of the sample is a study of vaccination and CD4 T cells after COVID-19.

This chain uses TRBV25-1 with TRBJ1-6; D remains ambiguous. Specimen: CD4+ T cells from blood, cultured in vitro, collected before SARS-CoV-2 vaccination. This TCR derives from a human donor who had recovered from COVID-19. The CDR3 region is CASSAGRSPLHF. The CDR3 DNA sequence: TGTGCCAGCAGTGCCGGGCGGTCACCCCTCCACTTT.